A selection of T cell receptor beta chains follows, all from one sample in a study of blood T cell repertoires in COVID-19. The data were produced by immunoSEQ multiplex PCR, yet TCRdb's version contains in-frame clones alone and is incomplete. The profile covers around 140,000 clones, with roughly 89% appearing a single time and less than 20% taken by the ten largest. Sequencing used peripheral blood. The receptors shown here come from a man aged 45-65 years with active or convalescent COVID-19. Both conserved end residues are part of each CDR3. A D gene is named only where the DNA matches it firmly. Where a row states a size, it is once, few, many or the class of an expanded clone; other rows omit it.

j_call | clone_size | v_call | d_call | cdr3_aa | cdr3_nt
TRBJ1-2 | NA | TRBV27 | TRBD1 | CASSLPDTTGQFNYGYTF | TGTGCCAGCAGTTTACCAGACACTACGGGACAGTTTAACTATGGCTACACCTTC
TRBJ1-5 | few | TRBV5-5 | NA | CASSLTGTLSNQPQHF | TGTGCCAGCAGCCTCACAGGGACCCTTAGCAATCAGCCCCAGCATTTT
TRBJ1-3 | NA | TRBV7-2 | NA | CASSPGGLGNTIYF | TGTGCCAGCAGCCCCGGGGGGCTTGGAAACACCATATATTTT
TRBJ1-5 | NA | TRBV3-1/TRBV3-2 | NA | CASSQTVGQPQHF | TGTGCCAGCAGCCAGACTGTAGGACAGCCCCAGCATTTT
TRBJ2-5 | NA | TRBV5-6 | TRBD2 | CASSLDSGLAGVAQYF | TGTGCCAGCAGCTTGGATTCCGGACTAGCGGGAGTGGCCCAGTACTTC
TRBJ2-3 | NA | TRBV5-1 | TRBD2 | CASSLLAGRTDTQYF | TGCGCCAGCAGCTTGCTAGCGGGGCGCACAGATACGCAGTATTTT
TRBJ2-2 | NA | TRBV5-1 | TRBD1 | CASSGGQGAVYGELFF | TGCGCCAGCAGCGGAGGACAGGGGGCAGTTTACGGGGAGCTGTTTTTT
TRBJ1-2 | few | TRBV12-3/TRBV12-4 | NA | CASRRTEYGYTF | TGTGCCAGCAGGAGGACAGAGTATGGCTACACCTTC
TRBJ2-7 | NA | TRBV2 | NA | CASSVTQTYEQYF | TGTGCCAGCAGTGTAACACAGACCTACGAGCAGTACTTC
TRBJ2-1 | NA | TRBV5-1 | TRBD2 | CASSSGTSGSGYNEQFF | TGCGCCAGCAGCTCCGGGACTAGCGGGTCAGGTTACAATGAGCAGTTCTTC
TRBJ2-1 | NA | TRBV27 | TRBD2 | CASRGTSGYDEQFF | TGTGCCAGCAGGGGGACTAGCGGATACGATGAGCAGTTCTTC
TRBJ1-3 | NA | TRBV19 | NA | CASPAADSNGNTIYF | TGTGCCAGCCCCGCAGCCGACAGCAATGGAAACACCATATATTTT
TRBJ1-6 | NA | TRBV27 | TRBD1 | CASSIMTGGGSPLHF | TGTGCCAGCAGTATTATGACAGGGGGTGGTTCACCCCTCCACTTT
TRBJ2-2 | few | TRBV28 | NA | CASSLRAGELFF | TGTGCCAGCAGCCTACGGGCCGGGGAGCTGTTTTTT
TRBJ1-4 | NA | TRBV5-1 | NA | CASSRDGATNEKLFF | TGCGCCAGCAGCCGCGACGGAGCAACTAATGAAAAACTGTTTTTT
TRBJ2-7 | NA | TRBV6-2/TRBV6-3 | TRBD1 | CASSYDLTGQAYEQYF | TGTGCCAGCAGTTACGACCTCACGGGACAGGCCTACGAGCAGTACTTC
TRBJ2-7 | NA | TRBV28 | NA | CASRRVTSSPYEQYF | TGTGCCAGCAGGCGGGTAACTAGTTCGCCCTACGAGCAGTACTTC
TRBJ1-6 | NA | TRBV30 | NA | CAWQGQYNSPLHF | TGTGCCTGGCAGGGGCAGTATAATTCACCCCTCCACTTT
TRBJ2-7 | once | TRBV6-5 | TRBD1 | CASITGDGPTYEQYF | TGTGCCAGCATAACAGGGGACGGACCCACCTACGAGCAGTACTTC
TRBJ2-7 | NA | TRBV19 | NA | CASSIDTRGEQYF | TGTGCCAGTAGTATAGATACCAGGGGAGAGCAGTACTTC